The 8 T cell receptor beta chains below all came from one sample that was sequenced in a study of OX40 agonist ivuxolimab in advanced cancers. This table comes from immunoSEQ multiplex PCR, and its TCRdb copy is limited to in-frame clones, with some not included. The sample includes tens of thousands of clones, 89% seen only once; the top ten take around 0.19%. Sequenced here: CD4+ or CD8+ T cells sorted from blood, sampled in a trial of the OX40 agonist ivuxolimab. These receptors were obtained from an adult with an advanced solid tumor such as melanoma, head and neck, liver or kidney cancer.

The chain has TRBV7-2 and TRBJ2-5; 8 nucleotides align to TRBD2. The CDR3 has 19 residues. V lost 5 bases, J lost 2 bases, and 19 bases stayed unmatched. CDR1 and CDR2 from the germline V gene are SGHTA and FQGNSA. The chain's CDR3 is CASSVGLGWAGGKQETQYF. As DNA, the CDR3 is TGTGCCAGCAGCGTTGGGCTTGGTTGGGCGGGGGGAAAACAAGAGACCCAGTACTTC.

The chain couples TRBV7-6 to TRBJ1-6, with TRBD1 matching over 8 bases. The CDR3 length is 15 residues. With 6 bases clipped from V and 5 bases from J, the junction kept 6 bases outside the gene matches. Germline lookup yields CDR1 SGHVS and CDR2 FNYEAQ. CDR3 sequence: CASSRTGPNNSPLHF. The CDR3 DNA sequence: TGTGCCAGCAGTAGGACAGGGCCCAATAATTCACCCCTCCACTTT.

The V and J genes are TRBV2 and TRBJ2-3; a possible D gene is TRBD2 (6 bases). V shed 6 bases and J shed 11 bases, with 24 bases lying between them. The CDR3 runs 15 residues. Germline lookup yields CDR1 SNHLY and CDR2 FYNNEI. The CDR3 sequence is CASRPQRLVGLLQYF. DNA for the CDR3: TGTGCCAGCAGGCCCCAAAGACTAGTAGGGCTGTTGCAGTATTTT.

The V gene is TRBV28, the J gene TRBJ1-4, with unresolved D. Trimming stripped 3 bases from V and 4 bases from J, with 12 bases between. This CDR3 has 15 amino acids. Germline CDR1 reads MDHEN; CDR2 reads SYDVKM. The CDR3, as DNA: TGTGCCAGCAGTTTTCCGGGGTTTAATAATGAAAAACTGTTTTTT. Protein product: CASSFPGFNNEKLFF.

The rearrangement links TRBV25-1 to TRBJ2-1, with D possibly TRBD1 on 5 matching bases. V shed 3 bases and J shed 9 bases, with 15 bases lying between them. Germline CDR1 MGHDK, CDR2 SYGVNS. This CDR3 is 14 amino acids long. Here the CDR3 reads CASSEPHQGSEQFF. In DNA form, the CDR3 reads TGTGCCAGCAGTGAGCCACACCAGGGCAGTGAGCAGTTCTTC. The full variable domain, in which reference TRBV25-1 and TRBJ2-1 provide the parts outside the CDR3, is EADIYQTPRYLVIGTGKKITLECSQTMGHDKMYWYQQDPGMELHLIHYSYGVNSTEKGDLSSESTVSRIRTEHFPLTLESARPSHTSQYLCASSEPHQGSEQFFGPGTRLTVL.

The J gene is TRBJ2-7, the V gene TRBV2; D might be TRBD2 (7 bases). Germline V gene lookup returns CDR1 SNHLY and CDR2 FYNNEI. The CDR3 length is 15 residues. The ends were cut back, 7 bases at V and 2 bases at J, with 18 bases in the middle. The CDR3 bases are TGTGCCAGCACGGGGATACAGGGACTACCCTACGAGCAGTACGTC. It yields the protein CASTGIQGLPYEQYV.

The chain links TRBV19 to TRBJ2-1; TRBD2 might be the D (9 bases). There are 18 residues in the CDR3. Germline V gene data show CDR1 as LNHDA and CDR2 as SQIVND (reference sequence). V was pared by 6 bases and J by 9 bases, with 30 bases between. CDR3 amino acids: CASRPRGRGGRAGGEQFF. In DNA form, the CDR3 reads TGTGCCAGTAGGCCCAGGGGGCGCGGCGGGAGGGCCGGGGGTGAGCAGTTCTTC.

V is TRBV5-6 and J is TRBJ2-4, with D possibly being TRBD1 or TRBD2 (6 bases each). Per the germline V gene, CDR1 is SGHDT and CDR2 is YYEEEE. The CDR3 contains 14 residues. Trimming shortened V by 2 bases and J by 7 bases, and 13 bases separated the two germline ends. CDR3 loop: CASSFRGPVNIQYF. The CDR3 DNA reads TGTGCCAGCAGCTTCCGGGGGCCCGTGAACATTCAGTACTTC.